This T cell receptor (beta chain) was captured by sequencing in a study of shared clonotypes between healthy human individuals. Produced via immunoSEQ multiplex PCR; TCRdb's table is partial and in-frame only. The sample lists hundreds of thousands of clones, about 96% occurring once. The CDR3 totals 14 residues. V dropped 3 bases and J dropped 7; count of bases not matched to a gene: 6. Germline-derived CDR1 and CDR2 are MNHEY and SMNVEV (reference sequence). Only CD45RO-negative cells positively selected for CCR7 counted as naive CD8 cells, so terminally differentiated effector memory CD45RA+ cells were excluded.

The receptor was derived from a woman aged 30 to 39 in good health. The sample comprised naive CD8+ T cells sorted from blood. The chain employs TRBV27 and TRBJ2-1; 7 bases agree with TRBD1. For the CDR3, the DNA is TGTGCCAGCAGTTTCGGGACAGTAGGGAATGAGCAGTTCTTC. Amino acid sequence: CASSFGTVGNEQFF.